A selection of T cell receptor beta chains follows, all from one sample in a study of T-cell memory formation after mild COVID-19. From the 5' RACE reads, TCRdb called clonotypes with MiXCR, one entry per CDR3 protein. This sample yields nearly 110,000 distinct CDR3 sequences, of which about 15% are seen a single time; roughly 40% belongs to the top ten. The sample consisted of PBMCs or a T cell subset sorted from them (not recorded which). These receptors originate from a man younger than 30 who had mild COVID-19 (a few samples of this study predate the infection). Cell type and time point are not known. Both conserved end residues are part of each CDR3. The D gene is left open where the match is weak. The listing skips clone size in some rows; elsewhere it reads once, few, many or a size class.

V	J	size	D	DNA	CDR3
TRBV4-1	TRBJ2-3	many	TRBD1	TGCGCCAGCAGCCGTATTACAGGGGGCGGAACAGATACGCAGTATTTT	CASSRITGGGTDTQYF
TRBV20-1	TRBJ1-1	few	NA	TGCAGTGCTAGAGACGCTAGGGGGGCCTTTACTGAAGCTTTCTTT	CSARDARGAFTEAFF
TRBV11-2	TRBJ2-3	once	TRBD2	TGTGCCAGCAGCTTAGACCGGACTAGCGGGGGGGCTTGGGATACGCAGTATTTT	CASSLDRTSGGAWDTQYF
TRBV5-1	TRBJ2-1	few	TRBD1	TGCGCCAGCAGCAAGGACAGGGGGTGGGATGAGCAGTTCTTC	CASSKDRGWDEQFF
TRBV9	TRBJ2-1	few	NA	TGTGCCAGCAGCCCTAACCCGGGAGATCATGAGCAGTTCTTC	CASSPNPGDHEQFF
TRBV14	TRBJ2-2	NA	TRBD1	TGTGCCAGCAGCCTCGACCCCTCGGGACAGTGGGTCGGGGAGCTGTTTTTT	CASSLDPSGQWVGELFF
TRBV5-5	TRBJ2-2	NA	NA	TGTGCCAGCAGCTTGTTTCGGGGCCGCACCGGGGAGCTGTTTTTT	CASSLFRGRTGELFF
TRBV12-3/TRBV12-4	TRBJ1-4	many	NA	TGTGCCAGCAGCCCATCCCGCGATGAGGGAGGGAATGAAAAACTGTTTTTT	CASSPSRDEGGNEKLFF
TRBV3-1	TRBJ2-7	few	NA	TGTGCCAGCAGCCGAGGGTGGGACTACGAGCAGTACTTC	CASSRGWDYEQYF
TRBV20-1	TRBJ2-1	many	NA	TGCAGTGGCTTGGCGGGTACCTACAATGAGCAGTTCTTC	CSGLAGTYNEQFF
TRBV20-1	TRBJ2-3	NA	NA	TGCAGTGCTAGAGATCGCGGAGCTAGCACAGATACGCAGTATTTT	CSARDRGASTDTQYF
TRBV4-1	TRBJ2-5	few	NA	TGCGCCAGCAGCCAAGGTCTGATCCGGTGGGAGACCCAGTACTTC	CASSQGLIRWETQYF
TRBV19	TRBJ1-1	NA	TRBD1	TGTGCCAGTCGCTCAGGGGGGAACACTGAAGCTTTCTTT	CASRSGGNTEAFF
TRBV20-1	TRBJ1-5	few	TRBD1	TGCAGTGCTAGGGACAGGGGTGGGAATAAGCCCCAGCATTTT	CSARDRGGNKPQHF
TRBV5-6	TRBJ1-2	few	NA	TGTGCCAGCAGCTTGGGCTCGCCGGCTTTTGGCTATGGCTACACCTTC	CASSLGSPAFGYGYTF
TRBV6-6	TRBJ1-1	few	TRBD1	TGTGCCAGCAGTCTCGGGACAGGGAACACTGAAGCTTTCTTT	CASSLGTGNTEAFF
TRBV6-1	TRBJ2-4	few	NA	TGTGCCAGCAGTGAAGCGGGGCAAAACATTCAGTACTTC	CASSEAGQNIQYF
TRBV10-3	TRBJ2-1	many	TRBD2	TGTGCCATCAGTGCGCAGCGGGGGGACTACAATGAGCAGTTCTTC	CAISAQRGDYNEQFF
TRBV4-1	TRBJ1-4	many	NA	TGCGCCAGCAGCCATGCACAGGGTACTAATGAAAAACTGTTTTTT	CASSHAQGTNEKLFF
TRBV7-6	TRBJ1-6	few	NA	TGTGCCAGCAGCTTAGCACGTTCACCCCTCCACTTT	CASSLARSPLHF
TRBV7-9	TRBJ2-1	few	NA	TGTGCCAGCAGCGACCTACGGGATCTCCTCGGCAATGAGCAGTTCTTC	CASSDLRDLLGNEQFF
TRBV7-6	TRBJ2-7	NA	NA	TGTGCCAGCAGCTTATATGACAGCCTAACCTACGAGCAGTACTTC	CASSLYDSLTYEQYF
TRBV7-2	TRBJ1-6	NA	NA	TGTGCCAGCAGCTCCTCCGGGGGGAATTCACCCCTCCACTTT	CASSSSGGNSPLHF
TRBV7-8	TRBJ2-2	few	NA	TGTGCCAGCAGCCTCAGGGGGGACGGGGAGCTGTTTTTT	CASSLRGDGELFF
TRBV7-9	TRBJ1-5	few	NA	TGTGCCAGCAGCCCTACGGATGGTGATAGCAATCAGCCCCAGCATTTT	CASSPTDGDSNQPQHF
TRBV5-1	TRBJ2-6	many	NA	TGCGCCAGCAGCTTGTACTCTGGGGCCAACGTCCTGACTTTC	CASSLYSGANVLTF
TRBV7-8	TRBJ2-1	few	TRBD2	TGTGCCAGCAGCCTCCAGCGGGGCTACTCCTACAATGAGCAGTTCTTC	CASSLQRGYSYNEQFF
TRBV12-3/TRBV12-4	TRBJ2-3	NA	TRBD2	TGTGCCAGCAGTTCCACCCCGGGACTACCCATCACAGATACGCAGTATTTT	CASSSTPGLPITDTQYF
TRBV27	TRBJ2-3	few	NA	TGTGCCAGCAGTTTGTACCGGGGAGATACGCAGTATTTT	CASSLYRGDTQYF
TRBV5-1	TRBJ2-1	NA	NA	TGCGCCAGCAGCTCGACGGGCCGGGGTGAGCAGTTCTTC	CASSSTGRGEQFF
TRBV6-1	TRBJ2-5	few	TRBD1	TGTGCCAGCAGCGAATTGGACAGGCCACAAGAGACCCAGTACTTC	CASSELDRPQETQYF
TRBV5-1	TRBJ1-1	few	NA	TGCGCCAGCAGCTATTGGGGTAGCACTGAAGCTTTCTTT	CASSYWGSTEAFF
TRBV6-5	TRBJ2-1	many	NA	TGTGCCAGCAGTTACTCAGGGGGAGAGTCCTACAATGAGCAGTTCTTC	CASSYSGGESYNEQFF
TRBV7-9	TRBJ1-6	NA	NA	TGTGCCAGCAGCTTAGAGGATACCAATTCACCCCTCCACTTT	CASSLEDTNSPLHF
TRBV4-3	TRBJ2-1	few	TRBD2	TGCGCCAGCAGCCGAGAAATAGCGGGGGCCTACAATGAGCAGTTCTTC	CASSREIAGAYNEQFF
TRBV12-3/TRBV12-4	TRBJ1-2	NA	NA	TGTGCCAGCAGTTTGGGCAATTTTAACTATGGCTACACCTTC	CASSLGNFNYGYTF
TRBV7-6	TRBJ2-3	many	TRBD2	TGTGCCAGCAGCTTAGGGACTAGCGGCGCCAGCACAGATACGCAGTATTTT	CASSLGTSGASTDTQYF
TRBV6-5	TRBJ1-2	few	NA	TGTGCCAGCATCGACCGGGATAACTATGGCTACACCTTC	CASIDRDNYGYTF
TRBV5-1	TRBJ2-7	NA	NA	TGCGCCAGCAGCTTGGTCCCAGCGCGGGGATCCTACGAGCAGTACTTC	CASSLVPARGSYEQYF
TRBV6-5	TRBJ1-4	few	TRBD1	TGTGCCAGCCGGACAGGGGACGAAAAACTGTTTTTT	CASRTGDEKLFF
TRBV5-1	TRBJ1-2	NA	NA	TGCGCCAGCAGCTTGTCACTCCTCGGGGATCCCTATGGCTACACCTTC	CASSLSLLGDPYGYTF
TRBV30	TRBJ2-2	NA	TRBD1	TGTGCCTGGAGTATTTCTTGGACAGGGAACACCGGGGAGCTGTTTTTT	CAWSISWTGNTGELFF
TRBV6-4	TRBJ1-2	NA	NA	TGTGCCAGCAGTCCCGGGTCCCCGGAGGATGGCTACACCTTC	CASSPGSPEDGYTF
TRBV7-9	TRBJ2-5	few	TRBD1	TGTGCCAGCAGTCCCAGGACAGGGGAGGTAGAGACCCAGTACTTC	CASSPRTGEVETQYF
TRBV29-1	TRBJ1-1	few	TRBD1	TGCAGCGTCCCTCCCCAGAGACAGGGGAACACTGAAGCTTTCTTT	CSVPPQRQGNTEAFF
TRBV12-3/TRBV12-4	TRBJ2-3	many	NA	TGTGCCAGCAGCTTTGGGACCTCCGGACGCACAGATACGCAGTATTTT	CASSFGTSGRTDTQYF
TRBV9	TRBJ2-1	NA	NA	TGTGCCAGCAGCGTGGGGGGGCACAATGAGCAGTTCTTC	CASSVGGHNEQFF